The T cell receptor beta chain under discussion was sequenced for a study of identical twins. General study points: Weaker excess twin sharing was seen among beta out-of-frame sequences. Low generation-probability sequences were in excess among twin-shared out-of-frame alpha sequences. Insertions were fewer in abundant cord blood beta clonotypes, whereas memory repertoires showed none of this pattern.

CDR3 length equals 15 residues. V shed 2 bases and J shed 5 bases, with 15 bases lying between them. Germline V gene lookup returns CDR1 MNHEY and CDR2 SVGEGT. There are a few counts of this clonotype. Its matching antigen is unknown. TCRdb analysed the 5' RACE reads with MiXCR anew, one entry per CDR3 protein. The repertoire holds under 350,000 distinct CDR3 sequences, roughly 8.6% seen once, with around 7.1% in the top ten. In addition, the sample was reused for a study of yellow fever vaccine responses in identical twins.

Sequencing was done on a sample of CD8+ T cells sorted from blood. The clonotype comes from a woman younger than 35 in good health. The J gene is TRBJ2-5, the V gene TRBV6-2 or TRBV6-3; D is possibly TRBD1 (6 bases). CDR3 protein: CASSYEGRGAETQYF. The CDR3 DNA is TGTGCCAGCAGTTACGAGGGCAGGGGAGCGGAGACCCAGTACTTC.